These T cell receptor beta chains were read from a single sample in a study of metastatic and nonmetastatic thyroid tumors. TCRdb re-called the PCR reads via MiXCR. The sample lists about 39,000 clones; approximately 20% were seen once. The sample taken for sequencing was blood. The source is a female donor with papillary thyroid cancer or a benign thyroid nodule (not recorded which). Some clones in this sample may be carry-over from other donors' samples. Each CDR3 is given with its conserved first and last residue. Fields, in order: V gene, J gene, D gene, clone size, CDR3 DNA, CDR3 protein. D genes are given only for firm matches. Rows may omit the clone size; those that give it use once, few, many or a size class.

V gene: TRBV30; J gene: TRBJ1-2; D gene: TRBD1; clone size: .; CDR3 DNA: TGTGCCTGGAGTGTGGGACAGGGGGCTCTCGATGGCTACACCTTC; CDR3 protein: CAWSVGQGALDGYTF
V gene: TRBV3-1; J gene: TRBJ2-5; D gene: TRBD2; clone size: .; CDR3 DNA: TGTGCCAGCAGCCCTCCGACTAGCGGGAGGGCCGGTGAGACCCAGTACTTC; CDR3 protein: CASSPPTSGRAGETQYF
V gene: TRBV19; J gene: TRBJ1-2; D gene: .; clone size: many; CDR3 DNA: TGTGCCAGTAAGGGCTATGGCTACACCTTC; CDR3 protein: CASKGYGYTF
V gene: TRBV6-4; J gene: TRBJ2-1; D gene: .; clone size: many; CDR3 DNA: TGTGCCAGCAGTGCCAACAACGAGGGTAGCACTGAGCAGTTCTTC; CDR3 protein: CASSANNEGSTEQFF
V gene: TRBV5-1; J gene: TRBJ2-1; D gene: TRBD2; clone size: many; CDR3 DNA: TGCGCCAGCAGCTTGAGCCTAGCGGGACTGGATGAGCAGTTCTTC; CDR3 protein: CASSLSLAGLDEQFF
V gene: TRBV3-1; J gene: TRBJ2-1; D gene: .; clone size: many; CDR3 DNA: TGTGCCAGCAGCGCCAGGGCAGATGAGCAGTTCTTC; CDR3 protein: CASSARADEQFF
V gene: TRBV27; J gene: TRBJ2-7; D gene: TRBD2; clone size: medium-sized; CDR3 DNA: TGTGCCAGCAGTTCGGGACTAGAATCGTACGAGCAGTACTTC; CDR3 protein: CASSSGLESYEQYF
V gene: TRBV4-2; J gene: TRBJ2-7; D gene: TRBD2; clone size: many; CDR3 DNA: TGTGCCAGCAGCCAGATAGCGGGAGGGTCAGACGAGCAGTACTTC; CDR3 protein: CASSQIAGGSDEQYF
V gene: TRBV5-1; J gene: TRBJ2-5; D gene: TRBD2; clone size: many; CDR3 DNA: TGCGCCAGCAGCTTGGAGGCGGTAGCGGGAGGAGTACAGACCCAGTACTTC; CDR3 protein: CASSLEAVAGGVQTQYF
V gene: TRBV29-1; J gene: TRBJ1-2; D gene: .; clone size: few; CDR3 DNA: TGCAGCATTCGTTCAGGGGAGGGCTACAACTTC; CDR3 protein: CSIRSGEGYNF
V gene: TRBV3-1; J gene: TRBJ2-2; D gene: TRBD2; clone size: many; CDR3 DNA: TGTGCCAGCTCGAAACTAGCGGACGCCGGGGAGCTGTTTTTT; CDR3 protein: CASSKLADAGELFF
V gene: TRBV11-2; J gene: TRBJ2-1; D gene: .; clone size: .; CDR3 DNA: TGTGCCATCAGCCCCTATCCGAGACTAGTTAGGAATGAGCATTTCTTC; CDR3 protein: CAISPYPRLVRNEHFF
V gene: TRBV6-1; J gene: TRBJ1-1; D gene: .; clone size: few; CDR3 DNA: TGTGCCAGCAGTGCCCTAGGATCTGTGAAGGCTTTCTTT; CDR3 protein: CASSALGSVKAFF
V gene: TRBV7-9; J gene: TRBJ1-4; D gene: .; clone size: many; CDR3 DNA: TGTGCCAGCAGCCTCCCCCTCGGGGGGAATGAAAAACTGTTTTTT; CDR3 protein: CASSLPLGGNEKLFF
V gene: TRBV27; J gene: TRBJ1-5; D gene: .; clone size: few; CDR3 DNA: TGTGCCAGCAGCTTAAGCAATCAGCCCCAGCATTTT; CDR3 protein: CASSLSNQPQHF
V gene: TRBV9; J gene: TRBJ1-1; D gene: .; clone size: .; CDR3 DNA: TGTGCCAGCAGCGGGGAAAGGACTGAAGCTTTCTTT; CDR3 protein: CASSGERTEAFF
V gene: TRBV7-2; J gene: TRBJ2-5; D gene: .; clone size: many; CDR3 DNA: TGTGCCAGCAGCTTAGACAGGTTTGAGACCCAGTACTTC; CDR3 protein: CASSLDRFETQYF
V gene: TRBV12-3/TRBV12-4; J gene: TRBJ1-2; D gene: .; clone size: .; CDR3 DNA: TGTGCCAGCAGCTTTAGGGCTAGTGGATACACCTTC; CDR3 protein: CASSFRASGYTF
V gene: TRBV20-1; J gene: TRBJ2-7; D gene: TRBD1; clone size: .; CDR3 DNA: TGCAGTGCTAGATTTGCCGACAGGGAGATTTACGAGCAGTACTTC; CDR3 protein: CSARFADREIYEQYF
V gene: TRBV19; J gene: TRBJ1-5; D gene: .; clone size: .; CDR3 DNA: TGTGCCAGTAGTATAGTCGATAGGCCCCAGCATTTT; CDR3 protein: CASSIVDRPQHF
V gene: TRBV6-6; J gene: TRBJ1-2; D gene: .; clone size: many; CDR3 DNA: TGTGCCAGCAGTTACTCAGGGGGGGATGGCTACACCTTC; CDR3 protein: CASSYSGGDGYTF
V gene: TRBV6-2/TRBV6-3; J gene: TRBJ2-7; D gene: .; clone size: medium-sized; CDR3 DNA: TGTGCCAGCAGTTACTTCTACGAGCAGTACTTC; CDR3 protein: CASSYFYEQYF
V gene: TRBV14; J gene: TRBJ2-1; D gene: .; clone size: many; CDR3 DNA: TGTGCCAGCAGCCAAGACCAAGGGGATGAGCAGTTCTTC; CDR3 protein: CASSQDQGDEQFF
V gene: TRBV9; J gene: TRBJ1-2; D gene: .; clone size: .; CDR3 DNA: TGTGCCAGCAGCTCGGGGGGAGGGTCCTATGGCTACACCTTC; CDR3 protein: CASSSGGGSYGYTF
V gene: TRBV11-2; J gene: TRBJ1-1; D gene: TRBD1; clone size: .; CDR3 DNA: TGTGCCAGCAGCTCAGGGACAGCAGCATCGGGGACTGAAGCTTTCTTT; CDR3 protein: CASSSGTAASGTEAFF
V gene: TRBV5-1; J gene: TRBJ2-2; D gene: TRBD2; clone size: .; CDR3 DNA: TGCGCCAGCAGCTTGGGGGCCGGGGGGTTGAACACCGGGGAGCTGTTTTTT; CDR3 protein: CASSLGAGGLNTGELFF
V gene: TRBV7-3; J gene: TRBJ2-3; D gene: .; clone size: medium-sized; CDR3 DNA: TGTGCCAGCAGCTCCAGCGGTGAGACCACAGATACGCAGTATTTT; CDR3 protein: CASSSSGETTDTQYF
V gene: TRBV6-1; J gene: TRBJ2-3; D gene: .; clone size: many; CDR3 DNA: TGTGCCAGCAGAGAACCCCGGAGTGGCACAGATACGCAGTATTTT; CDR3 protein: CASREPRSGTDTQYF
V gene: TRBV10-3; J gene: TRBJ2-7; D gene: .; clone size: many; CDR3 DNA: TGTGCCATCAGCATGACCTCTCCGGAGCAGTACTTC; CDR3 protein: CAISMTSPEQYF
V gene: TRBV30; J gene: TRBJ1-2; D gene: TRBD1; clone size: .; CDR3 DNA: TGTGCCTGGAGTGTCGGGACAGGAGGTGCCTACACCTTC; CDR3 protein: CAWSVGTGGAYTF
V gene: TRBV19; J gene: TRBJ1-1; D gene: .; clone size: many; CDR3 DNA: TGTGCCAGTAGTCTTACACGGAACACTGAAGCTTTCTTT; CDR3 protein: CASSLTRNTEAFF
V gene: TRBV14; J gene: TRBJ1-2; D gene: .; clone size: .; CDR3 DNA: TGTGCCAGCAGCCCGACAGGAATTAACTATGGCTACACCTTC; CDR3 protein: CASSPTGINYGYTF
V gene: TRBV11-1; J gene: TRBJ2-2; D gene: TRBD2; clone size: .; CDR3 DNA: TGTGCCAGCAGCTTAGGGTTGGGACTAGCGGGAGGAAACACCGGGGAGCTGTTTTTT; CDR3 protein: CASSLGLGLAGGNTGELFF
V gene: TRBV28; J gene: TRBJ1-5; D gene: .; clone size: medium-sized; CDR3 DNA: TGTGCCAGCACAGAATCAGAGCAGCCCCAGCATTTT; CDR3 protein: CASTESEQPQHF
V gene: TRBV6-2/TRBV6-3; J gene: TRBJ2-3; D gene: TRBD2; clone size: many; CDR3 DNA: TGTGCCAGCAGTTACCCTAGACTAGCGGGAGGGGGCACAGATACGCAGTATTTT; CDR3 protein: CASSYPRLAGGGTDTQYF